Listed here is a single T cell receptor beta chain. The entry originates in a study of shared clonotypes between healthy human individuals. Across the whole study: The cohort comprised two women and a few men. Their ages spanned 18 to 49 years.

V shed 6 bases and J shed 1 base, with 12 bases lying between them. The CDR3 is made up of 14 amino acids. Germline-derived CDR1 and CDR2 are SQVTM and ANQGSEA. Every subset had its genomic DNA shared out evenly among several immunoSEQ plates. Sequencing used immunoSEQ multiplex PCR; TCRdb keeps in-frame clones, though not all of them. The data show roughly 590,000 clones, less than 97% seen once. Naive-designated CD8 cells lacked CD45RO, were positively enriched for CCR7, and omitted terminally differentiated effector memory CD45RA+ cells. The donors were all Caucasian adults (living in Nashville, Tennessee).

The chain recombines TRBV29-1 with TRBJ2-2, with D tentatively TRBD1 (6 bases). The specimen was naive CD8+ T cells sorted from blood. The TCR originated in a woman aged 30 to 39 in good health. As DNA, the CDR3 is TGCAGCGTCCCCGGGACACTGAACACCGGGGAGCTGTTTTTT. Its translation: CSVPGTLNTGELFF.